A single sample is the source of the 9 T cell receptor beta chains below, sequenced in a study of blood T cell repertoires in COVID-19. The repertoire was sequenced with immunoSEQ multiplex PCR; TCRdb's copy has only in-frame clones and lacks some. The table has approximately 48,000 clones, approximately 85% seen once. The specimen was peripheral blood. Receptors originate from a man aged 60 to 69 with acute or convalescent COVID-19.

The V and J genes are TRBV14 and TRBJ2-1; no definite D call. Germline V gene data show CDR1 as SGHDN and CDR2 as FVKESK. This CDR3 spans 14 amino acids. V lost 4 bases and J 13 bases, leaving 20 bases between the germline ends. CDR3 sequence reads: CASSPNMLGLGQFF. Here the CDR3 DNA reads TGTGCCAGCAGCCCGAATATGCTAGGTTTAGGCCAGTTCTTC.

The chain has TRBV27 and TRBJ2-7, with D possibly matching TRBD2 (5 bases). Germline-derived CDR1 and CDR2 are MNHEY and SMNVEV (reference sequence). CDR3 length equals 15 residues. The V end was cut by 5 bases, the J end by 3 bases, with 17 bases between. CDR3 region: CASSRPTMGDYEQYF. In DNA form, the CDR3 reads TGTGCCAGCAGTAGGCCCACCATGGGAGACTACGAGCAGTACTTC.

The genes are TRBV10-3 and TRBJ2-1; 11 bases agree with TRBD1. The CDR3 has 14 amino acids. The germline gives CDR1 ENHRY, CDR2 SYGVKD. J was trimmed by 6 bases and V by 4 bases; bases with no gene match: 2. CDR3 residues: CAISAGQGANEQFF. The CDR3 bases are TGTGCCATCAGTGCCGGACAGGGGGCCAATGAGCAGTTCTTC.

In its sample, this clone was seen once. This chain uses TRBV2 with TRBJ2-7, with no clear D. Deletions cut 4 bases from V and 0 bases from J, with 4 bases between. The CDR3 runs 12 residues. The germline V gene encodes CDR1 SNHLY and CDR2 FYNNEI. The CDR3 DNA is TGTGCCAGCAGTGGGAGCTCCTACGAGCAGTACTTC. This encodes CASSGSSYEQYF.

This clone appeared a few times. Other DNA sequences in this specimen translate into the identical CDR3. The chain combines TRBV7-2 with TRBJ2-2; maybe TRBD1 (5 bases). CDR3 length: 15 residues. V lost 2 bases and J lost 5, with 12 bases in between. The germline V gene encodes CDR1 SGHTA and CDR2 FQGNSA. In DNA form, the CDR3 reads TGTGCCAGCAGCTTAAGTTCAGGGCGAACCGGGGAGCTGTTTTTT. It yields the protein CASSLSSGRTGELFF. Variable domain in full (rest from reference TRBV7-2 and TRBJ2-2): GAGVSQSPSNKVTEKGKDVELRCDPISGHTALYWYRQSLGQGLEFLIYFQGNSAPDKSGLPSDRFSAERTGGSVSTLTIQRTQQEDSAVYLCASSLSSGRTGELFFGEGSRLTVL.

The CDR3 nucleotides are TGCGCCAGCAGACCCAAGCCCGAAGATACGCAGTATTTT. The encoded protein is CASRPKPEDTQYF. The V gene is TRBV5-1, the J gene TRBJ2-3; D not resolved. The germline V gene has CDR1 SGHRS and CDR2 YFSETQ. V was cut by 5 bases and J by 5 bases, with 12 bases left in between. The CDR3 has 13 residues.

The chain recombines TRBV2 with TRBJ1-5, with D hard to call. The germline CDR1 and CDR2 sequences are SNHLY and FYNNEI. This CDR3 has 12 residues. The germline V and J ends were trimmed by 5 bases and 7 bases, with 9 bases remaining between them. CDR3 in amino acids: CASSRERQPQHF. CDR3 DNA: TGTGCCAGCAGTCGGGAGCGGCAGCCCCAGCATTTT.

V usage is TRBV18 and J usage is TRBJ1-3; D not resolved. Trimming removed 8 bases at V and 0 bases at J, with 11 bases between. The CDR3 contains 14 residues. Germline assignment: CDR1 KGHSH and CDR2 LQKENI. CDR3 loop: CASRGGSSGNTIYF. The DNA for the CDR3 is TGTGCCAGCCGAGGCGGAAGCTCTGGAAACACCATATATTTT.

The chain is built from TRBV27 and TRBJ1-2; a possible D gene is TRBD1 (5 bases). Germline-derived CDR1 and CDR2 are MNHEY and SMNVEV (reference sequence). The V and J ends lost 4 bases and 5 bases respectively, with 14 bases between them. The CDR3 contains 14 residues. CDR3: CASSSGWGGYGYTF. CDR3 in DNA: TGTGCCAGCAGTTCCGGATGGGGCGGTTATGGCTACACCTTC.